This TCR beta chain is drawn from a study of T cells after somatic rescue of genetic block. Measured with immunoSEQ multiplex PCR; TCRdb has only the in-frame clones, and not every one. The table has more than 9,000 clones, around two thirds seen once. The sequence came from a boy younger than 18. Specimen: peripheral blood mononuclear cells (PBMCs).

The CDR3 loop is CASSLPGQGATIYF. In DNA form, the CDR3 reads TGTGCCAGCAGTTTACCGGGACAGGGAGCCACCATATATTTT. The chain carries TRBV28 and TRBJ1-3; 9 nucleotides match TRBD1. CDR3 length equals 14 residues. Trimming cost V 2 bases and J 9 bases; bases outside gene matches: 5. CDR1 MDHEN and CDR2 SYDVKM come from the germline V gene.